This paragraph covers one T cell receptor beta chain sequence. What it recognizes is unknown. This CDR3 is 15 amino acids long. These data come from a study of lymphopenia after photon versus proton radiotherapy. Points from the study as a whole: Oligoclonal CD8+ Temra expansion after nadir drove photon patients' diversity drop. In patients who died, overall survival fell as post-nadir TCR diversity dropped more. Proton therapy kept repertoires fairly stable, unlike photons, which gained effector/memory cells.

Using immunoSEQ multiplex PCR, the repertoire was profiled, and TCRdb retains in-frame clones only, with some absent. Here the sample spans approximately 70,000 clones, approximately 86% being singletons. The chain is built from TRBV12-2 and TRBJ2-7. TRBV12-2 is flagged as a pseudogene. The receptor was isolated from a man older than 75 with esophageal cancer. The sample was peripheral blood, taken from a patient treated with proton-based radiotherapy. This CDR3 reads CASRLVGLGGHHKYF. The DNA of the CDR3 is TGTGCAAGTCGCTTAGTTGGGCTTGGGGGGCATCATAAGTACTTC.